One and the same sample provided the 15 T cell receptor beta chains below, sequenced in a study of blood T cell repertoires in COVID-19. Libraries were prepared by immunoSEQ multiplex PCR; TCRdb keeps only in-frame clonotypes and omits some of them. The sample includes about 200,000 clones, 88% of them seen just once. The sequencing sample was made of peripheral blood. The receptors shown here come from a human donor in a cohort sampled during active COVID-19.

This clone was seen a single time. This chain joins TRBV2 and TRBJ1-5; weak D call: TRBD1 (6 bases). CDR3 size: 14 residues. Germline V gene lookup returns CDR1 SNHLY and CDR2 FYNNEI. V was shortened by 9 bases and J by 0 bases, with 12 bases between the two germline ends. CDR3 protein: CASSGTNSNQPQHF. The CDR3, as DNA: TGTGCCAGTTCCGGGACAAATAGCAATCAGCCCCAGCATTTT.

The V and J genes are TRBV25-1 and TRBJ1-4, with D possibly TRBD1 on 6 matching bases. With 6 bases removed from V and 8 bases from J, the gap between germline ends came to 10 bases. Germline assignment: CDR1 MGHDK and CDR2 SYGVNS. This CDR3 comprises 12 residues. CDR3 DNA: TGTGCCAGCAGATCAGGGGAAGAAAAACTGTTTTTT. Amino acid sequence: CASRSGEEKLFF.

The rearrangement uses TRBV12-3 or TRBV12-4 and TRBJ2-1; D possibly corresponds to TRBD1 (5 bases). CDR3 length: 13 amino acids. The V gene lost 7 bases and the J gene lost 8 bases, with 15 bases spanning the gap. Here the CDR3 reads CASNRILGHEQFF. CDR3 DNA sequence: TGTGCCAGCAACAGGATTTTGGGCCATGAGCAGTTCTTC.

DNA of the CDR3: TGTGCCAGCAGCTTGTCGCCCGGGGGAAAACTGTTTTTT. It codes for CASSLSPGGKLFF. The V call is TRBV5-6, the J call TRBJ1-4; D is possibly TRBD1 (5 bases). V gave up 1 base and J gave up 10 bases, with 11 bases separating them. Germline-derived CDR1 and CDR2 are SGHDT and YYEEEE. The CDR3 is made up of 13 amino acids.

The chain carries TRBV5-1 and TRBJ2-7; 8 bases fit TRBD1. The CDR3 runs to 16 residues. Trimming at V came to 2 bases and at J to 1 base, leaving 8 bases not matched to a gene. From germline, CDR1 is SGHRS and CDR2 YFSETQ. The CDR3 is CASSLGGTGYSYEQYF. CDR3 coding DNA: TGCGCCAGCAGCTTAGGTGGGACAGGATATTCCTACGAGCAGTACTTC.

The V and J genes are TRBV2 and TRBJ2-7; D is uncertain. V was pared by 3 bases and J by 6 bases, with 6 bases between. CDR1 and CDR2 from the germline V gene are SNHLY and FYNNEI. The CDR3 has 11 residues. CDR3 loop: CASSDRGEQYF. The CDR3 nucleotides are TGTGCCAGCAGTGATCGAGGCGAGCAGTACTTC.

V gene TRBV18 combines with J gene TRBJ2-6, with D unresolved. Trimming shortened V by 6 bases and J by 4 bases, and 7 bases separated the two germline ends. CDR3 length: 13 amino acids. Germline V gene sequence: CDR1 KGHSH, CDR2 LQKENI. DNA for the CDR3: TGTGCCAGCTCTGAGGCCGGGGCCAACGTCCTGACTTTC. Translated, it gives CASSEAGANVLTF. The variable domain in full, with the rest retrieved from reference TRBV18 and TRBJ2-6, is NAGVMQNPRHLVRRRGQEARLRCSPMKGHSHVYWYRQLPEEGLKFMVYLQKENIIDESGMPKERFSAEFPKEGPSILRIQQVVRGDSAAYFCASSEAGANVLTFGAGSRLTVL.

The genes are TRBV7-2 and TRBJ1-2; 12 nucleotides line up with TRBD1. The CDR3 contains 15 residues. Looked up from germline, CDR1 is SGHTA and CDR2 is FQGNSA. J gave up 4 bases and V 5 bases, and 5 bases lay outside the gene matches. In DNA, the CDR3 is TGTGCCAGCAGCGTGGGACAGGGGGCCTTCTATGGCTACACCTTC. Translated: CASSVGQGAFYGYTF.

This chain links TRBV28 with TRBJ2-3, with 10 positions matching TRBD1. The V gene end was trimmed by 4 bases and the J gene end by 4 bases; junction bases not matched to a gene: 2. CDR3 length: 14 amino acids. Germline CDR1 is MDHEN and CDR2 is SYDVKM. The CDR3 is CASSYGQGADTQYF. For the CDR3, the DNA is TGTGCCAGCAGTTACGGACAGGGGGCAGATACGCAGTATTTT.

A few counts support this clone. The chain uses TRBV2 and TRBJ2-3, with TRBD2 matching over 14 bases. The CDR3 length is 17 residues. Looked up from germline, CDR1 is SNHLY and CDR2 is FYNNEI. V gave up 7 bases and J gave up 2 bases; unmatched junction bases: 8. The DNA of the CDR3 is TGTGCCAGCAAGGGACTAGCGGGAGTGGGCACCACAGATACGCAGTATTTT. Translated: CASKGLAGVGTTDTQYF.

This clone has more than one count but fewer than ten. The V and J genes are TRBV6-6 and TRBJ2-3, with 8 bases fitting TRBD2. There are 14 residues in the CDR3. Germline assignment: CDR1 MNHNY and CDR2 SVGAGI (reference sequence). Trimming removed 9 bases from V and 2 bases from J; junction bases left unmatched: 7. DNA of the CDR3: TGTGCCAGTCGGCGGGGGGATATCACAGATACGCAGTATTTT. The encoded protein is CASRRGDITDTQYF.

This clone has more than one count but fewer than ten. This rearrangement joins TRBV30 to TRBJ2-7; TRBD2 matches 7 bases. CDR3 size: 18 residues. The V gene end was trimmed by 0 bases and the J gene end by 7 bases; junction bases not matched to a gene: 21. Per the germline V gene, CDR1 is GTSNPN and CDR2 is SVGIG (reference sequence). In DNA, the CDR3 is TGTGCCTGGAGTGTCAGGAGCGGGGAGGCCCTTCTGAATTTGGAGCAGTACTTC. Translating gives CAWSVRSGEALLNLEQYF.

The chain is built from TRBV6-5 and TRBJ1-2, with no clear D. V dropped 8 bases and J dropped 8 bases, with 15 bases sitting between them. This CDR3 contains 12 residues. The V gene's germline CDR1 is MNHEY and CDR2 SVGAGI. The CDR3 DNA reads TGTGCCAGCCTCCTGCGGGGAGGGGGCTACACCTTC. Protein: CASLLRGGGYTF.

This sequence joins TRBV3-1 (or the pseudogene TRBV3-2) and TRBJ2-5, with D maybe TRBD2 (6 bases). CDR3 length: 16 amino acids. Germline loops: CDR1 LGHDT, CDR2 YNNKEL (reference sequence). Trimming shortened V by 1 base and J by 0 bases, and 12 bases separated the two germline ends. CDR3 residues: CASSQAGSGNQETQYF. The CDR3 nucleotides read TGTGCCAGCAGCCAAGCTGGTAGCGGAAACCAAGAGACCCAGTACTTC.

The chain joins TRBV9 to TRBJ2-3; 10 bases are a match to TRBD1. This CDR3 contains 16 residues. CDR1 and CDR2 (germline): SGDLS, YYNGEE. V was pared by 3 bases and J by 4 bases, with 8 bases of the junction left unmatched. The CDR3 region is CASSATWTGGADTQYF. DNA of the CDR3: TGTGCCAGCAGCGCTACCTGGACAGGGGGTGCAGATACGCAGTATTTT.